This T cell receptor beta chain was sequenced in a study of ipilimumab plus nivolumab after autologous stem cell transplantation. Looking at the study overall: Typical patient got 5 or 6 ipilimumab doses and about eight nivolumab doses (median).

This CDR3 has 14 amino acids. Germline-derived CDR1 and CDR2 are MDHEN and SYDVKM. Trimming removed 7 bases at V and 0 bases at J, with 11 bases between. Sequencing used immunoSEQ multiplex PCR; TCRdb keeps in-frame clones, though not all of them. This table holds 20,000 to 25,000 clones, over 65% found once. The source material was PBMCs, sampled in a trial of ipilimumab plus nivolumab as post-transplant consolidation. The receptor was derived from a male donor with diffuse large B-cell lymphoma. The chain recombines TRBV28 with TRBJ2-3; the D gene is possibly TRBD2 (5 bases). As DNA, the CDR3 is TGTGCCAGCACCGTGGAGGCCAGCACAGATACGCAGTATTTT. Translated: CASTVEASTDTQYF.